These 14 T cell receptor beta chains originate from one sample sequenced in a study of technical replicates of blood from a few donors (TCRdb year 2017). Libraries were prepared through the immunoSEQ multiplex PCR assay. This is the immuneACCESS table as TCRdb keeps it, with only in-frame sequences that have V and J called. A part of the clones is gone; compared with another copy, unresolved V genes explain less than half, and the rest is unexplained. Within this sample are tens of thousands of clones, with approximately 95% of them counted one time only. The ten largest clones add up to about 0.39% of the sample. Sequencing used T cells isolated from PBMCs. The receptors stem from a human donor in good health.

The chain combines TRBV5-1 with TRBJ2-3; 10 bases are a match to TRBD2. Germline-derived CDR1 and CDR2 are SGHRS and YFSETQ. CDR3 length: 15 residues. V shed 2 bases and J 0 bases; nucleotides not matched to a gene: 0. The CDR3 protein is CASSLLAGSTDTQYF. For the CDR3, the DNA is TGCGCCAGCAGCTTACTAGCGGGGAGCACAGATACGCAGTATTTT.

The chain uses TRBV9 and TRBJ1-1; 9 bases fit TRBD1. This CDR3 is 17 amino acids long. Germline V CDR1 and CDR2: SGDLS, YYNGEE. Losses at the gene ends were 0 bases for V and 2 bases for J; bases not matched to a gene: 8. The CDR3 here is CASSVGPGQGINTEAFF. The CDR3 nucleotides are TGTGCCAGCAGCGTAGGACCAGGACAGGGGATAAACACTGAAGCTTTCTTT.

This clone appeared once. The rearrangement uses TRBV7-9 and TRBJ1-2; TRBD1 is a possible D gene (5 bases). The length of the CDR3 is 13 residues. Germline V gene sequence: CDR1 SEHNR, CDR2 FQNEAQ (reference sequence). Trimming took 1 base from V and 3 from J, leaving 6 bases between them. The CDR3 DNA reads TGTGCCAGCAGCTTAGGGGGCGACTATGGCTACACCTTC. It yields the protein CASSLGGDYGYTF.

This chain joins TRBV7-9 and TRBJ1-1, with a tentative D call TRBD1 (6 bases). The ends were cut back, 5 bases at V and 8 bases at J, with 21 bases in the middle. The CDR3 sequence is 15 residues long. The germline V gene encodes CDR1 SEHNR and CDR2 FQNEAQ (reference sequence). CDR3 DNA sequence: TGTGCCAGCAGCACCGGGACAATCGTTATCCCCGAAGCTTTCTTT. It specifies CASSTGTIVIPEAFF.

The CDR3 nucleotides are TGTGCCAGTAGCCTAATTGCAAAGACCGGGACAGCCTACGAGCAGTACTTC. Translated, it gives CASSLIAKTGTAYEQYF. The chain uses TRBV19 and TRBJ2-7; 7 nucleotides line up with TRBD1. The germline V gene has CDR1 LNHDA and CDR2 SQIVND (reference sequence). The J segment lost 2 bases and the V segment lost 6 bases, leaving 16 bases of the junction unmatched. This CDR3 has 17 amino acids.

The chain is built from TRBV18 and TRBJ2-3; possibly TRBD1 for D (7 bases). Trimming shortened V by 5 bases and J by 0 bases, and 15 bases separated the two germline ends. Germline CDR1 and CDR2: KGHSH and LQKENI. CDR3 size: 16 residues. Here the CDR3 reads CASSSQTGTSTDTQYF. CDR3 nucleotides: TGTGCCAGCTCATCCCAGACAGGGACTAGCACAGATACGCAGTATTTT.

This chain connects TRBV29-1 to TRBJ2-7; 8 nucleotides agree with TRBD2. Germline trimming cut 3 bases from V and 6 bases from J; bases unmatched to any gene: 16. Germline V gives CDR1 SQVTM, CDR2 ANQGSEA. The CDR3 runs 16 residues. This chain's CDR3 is CSVEGNMRGRSGEQYF. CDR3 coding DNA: TGCAGCGTTGAGGGGAACATGCGCGGGAGGTCGGGCGAGCAGTACTTC.

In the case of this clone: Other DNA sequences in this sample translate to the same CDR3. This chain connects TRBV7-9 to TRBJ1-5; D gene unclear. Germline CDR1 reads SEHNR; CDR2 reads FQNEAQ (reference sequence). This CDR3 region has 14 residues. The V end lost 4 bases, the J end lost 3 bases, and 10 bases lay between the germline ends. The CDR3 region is CASSSAGSNQPQHF. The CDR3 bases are TGTGCCAGCAGCTCTGCGGGTTCCAATCAGCCCCAGCATTTT.

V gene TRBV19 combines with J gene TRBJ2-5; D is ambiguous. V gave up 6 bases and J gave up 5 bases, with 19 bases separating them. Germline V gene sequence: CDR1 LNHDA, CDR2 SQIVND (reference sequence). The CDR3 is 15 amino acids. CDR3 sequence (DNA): TGTGCCAGTAGCCCCGGAACCCGTCTGGAGGAGACCCAGTACTTC. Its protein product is CASSPGTRLEETQYF.

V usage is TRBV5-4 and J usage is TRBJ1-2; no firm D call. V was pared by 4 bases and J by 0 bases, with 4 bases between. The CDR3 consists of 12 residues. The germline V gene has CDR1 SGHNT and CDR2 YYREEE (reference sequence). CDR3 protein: CASSPANYGYTF. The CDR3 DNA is TGTGCCAGCAGCCCAGCTAACTATGGCTACACCTTC.

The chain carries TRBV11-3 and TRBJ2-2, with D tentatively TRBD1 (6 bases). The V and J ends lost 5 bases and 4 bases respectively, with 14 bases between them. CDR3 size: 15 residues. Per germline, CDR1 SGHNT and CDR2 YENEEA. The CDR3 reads CASSPRTVITGELFF. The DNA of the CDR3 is TGTGCCAGCAGCCCCCGGACAGTAATCACCGGGGAGCTGTTTTTT.

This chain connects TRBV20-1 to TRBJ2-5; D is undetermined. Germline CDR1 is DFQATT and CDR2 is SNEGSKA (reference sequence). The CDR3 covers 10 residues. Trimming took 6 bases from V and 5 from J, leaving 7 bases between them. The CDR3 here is CSAFLETQYF. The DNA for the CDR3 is TGCAGTGCCTTCCTGGAGACCCAGTACTTC.

This CDR3 reads CASYPGTGVPEQYF. Here the CDR3 DNA reads TGTGCCAGCTATCCTGGGACAGGGGTTCCCGAGCAGTACTTC. The V and J genes are TRBV2 and TRBJ2-7; TRBD1 matches at 10 bases. V lost 8 bases and J lost 6; bases outside the gene matches: 10. From germline, CDR1 is SNHLY and CDR2 FYNNEI. CDR3 length: 14 amino acids.

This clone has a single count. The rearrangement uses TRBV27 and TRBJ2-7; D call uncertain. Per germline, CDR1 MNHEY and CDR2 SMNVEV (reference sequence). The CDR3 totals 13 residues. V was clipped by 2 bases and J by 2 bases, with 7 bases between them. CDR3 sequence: CASSLMATYEQYF. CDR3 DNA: TGTGCCAGCAGTTTAATGGCAACCTACGAGCAGTACTTC.